These T cell receptor beta chains were read from a single sample in a study of identical twins. TCRdb recomputed calls from the 5' RACE reads with MiXCR, one row per CDR3 protein. The profile covers 570,000 or so distinct CDR3 sequences, with more than 9% appearing a single time and roughly 3% taken by the ten largest. The same sample was also used in a study of yellow fever vaccine responses in identical twins.

Sequencing was performed on PBMCs. Source of these receptors: a young woman in good health. Each CDR3 is given with its conserved first and last residue. D genes are given only for firm matches. A clone size is listed for some rows: how often the clone was seen (once, few, many), or a class if it is expanded.

d_gene	abundance	len	j_gene	v_gene	CDR3aa	CDR3nt
NA	NA	15	TRBJ2-3	TRBV18	CASSPLMTTADTQYF	TGTGCCAGCTCGCCGCTAATGACGACGGCAGATACGCAGTATTTT
TRBD1	NA	13	TRBJ2-7	TRBV29-1	CSARTGGRNEQYF	TGCAGCGCCCGGACAGGGGGCCGGAACGAGCAGTACTTC
TRBD1	many	14	TRBJ2-3	TRBV12-3/TRBV12-4	CASSETGVADTQYF	TGTGCCAGCAGTGAAACAGGGGTGGCAGATACGCAGTATTTT
TRBD1	many	13	TRBJ1-2	TRBV7-9	CANEDRARYGYTF	TGTGCCAACGAGGACAGGGCCCGCTATGGCTACACCTTC
NA	NA	13	TRBJ2-7	TRBV20-1	CSASRTSSYEQYF	TGCAGTGCGAGCCGAACTAGTTCCTACGAGCAGTACTTC
TRBD1	few	15	TRBJ1-4	TRBV20-1	CSAREIGTGNEKLFF	TGCAGTGCTAGAGAGATTGGGACAGGGAATGAAAAACTGTTTTTT
TRBD1	few	14	TRBJ1-5	TRBV6-1	CASSGGQPNQPQHF	TGTGCCAGCAGTGGGGGACAGCCCAATCAGCCCCAGCATTTT
NA	NA	16	TRBJ2-1	TRBV11-2	CASSLIFGDRPNEQFF	TGTGCCAGCAGCTTAATCTTCGGGGACCGACCCAATGAGCAGTTCTTC
NA	few	13	TRBJ2-7	TRBV27	CASSFGVGYEQYF	TGTGCCAGCAGTTTTGGGGTCGGGTACGAGCAGTACTTC
NA	NA	13	TRBJ2-2	TRBV10-3	CAISEGNTGELFF	TGTGCCATCAGTGAGGGCAACACCGGGGAGCTGTTTTTT
TRBD1	many	15	TRBJ2-7	TRBV2	CASVRGQGTTYEQYF	TGTGCCAGCGTAAGAGGACAGGGGACAACCTACGAGCAGTACTTC
NA	NA	12	TRBJ2-5	TRBV15	CATSRDMETQYF	TGTGCCACCAGCAGAGACATGGAGACCCAGTACTTC
TRBD2	NA	14	TRBJ2-7	TRBV10-3	CAILTGTSVGEQYF	TGTGCCATCCTAACCGGGACTAGCGTAGGCGAGCAGTACTTC
NA	NA	15	TRBJ2-3	TRBV7-9	CASSRRTYRTDTQYF	TGTGCCAGCAGCCGCCGGACATACCGCACAGATACGCAGTATTTT
TRBD1	many	14	TRBJ2-1	TRBV29-1	CSSVEGTGGYEQFF	TGCAGCTCCGTTGAGGGGACAGGGGGCTATGAGCAGTTCTTC
NA	many	13	TRBJ2-3	TRBV7-2	CASSSWRVDTQYF	TGTGCCAGCAGCAGCTGGAGGGTTGATACGCAGTATTTT
TRBD1	few	14	TRBJ2-5	TRBV6-1	CASSGRTGIETQYF	TGTGCCAGCAGTGGCAGGACAGGGATTGAGACCCAGTACTTC
TRBD2	many	15	TRBJ2-7	TRBV20-1	CSARDPGTSAYEQYF	TGCAGTGCTAGAGATCCCGGGACTAGTGCCTACGAGCAGTACTTC
NA	few	16	TRBJ2-1	TRBV4-3	CASSQDLGSSYNEQFF	TGCGCCAGCAGCCAAGATCTGGGGAGCTCCTACAATGAGCAGTTCTTC
NA	NA	14	TRBJ2-1	TRBV6-2/TRBV6-3	CASSYSSIGNEQFF	TGTGCCAGCAGTTACTCGAGTATAGGGAATGAGCAGTTCTTC
NA	NA	15	TRBJ1-1	TRBV9	CASSLNGRLNTEAFF	TGTGCCAGCAGCTTGAATGGACGGTTGAACACTGAAGCTTTCTTT
NA	NA	16	TRBJ2-1	TRBV4-1	CASSQDYRGDGDEQFF	TGCGCCAGCAGCCAAGATTACCGGGGAGATGGCGATGAGCAGTTCTTC
NA	many	13	TRBJ2-5	TRBV27	CASSSLLTETQYF	TGTGCCAGCAGTTCCTTACTTACAGAGACCCAGTACTTC
NA	many	15	TRBJ1-1	TRBV5-6	CASSPQWELNTEAFF	TGTGCCAGCAGCCCCCAGTGGGAGTTGAACACTGAAGCTTTCTTT
TRBD2	NA	15	TRBJ2-3	TRBV29-1	CSVGGLDTLTDTQYF	TGCAGCGTGGGGGGACTAGATACACTCACAGATACGCAGTATTTT
TRBD1	few	15	TRBJ2-1	TRBV9	CASSFRQGNGNEQFF	TGTGCCAGCAGCTTCAGACAGGGCAATGGTAATGAGCAGTTCTTC
TRBD1	few	16	TRBJ2-7	TRBV4-2	CASSQESGQGINEQYF	TGTGCCAGCAGCCAAGAGTCCGGACAGGGGATCAACGAGCAGTACTTC
NA	many	14	TRBJ2-5	TRBV7-2	CASSRADRQETQYF	TGTGCCAGCAGCAGAGCGGACAGACAAGAGACCCAGTACTTC
NA	few	22	TRBJ2-3	TRBV4-2	CASSTRQIPGDAGRGGTDTQYF	TGTGCCAGCAGCACAAGACAGATTCCGGGAGATGCGGGAAGGGGTGGCACAGATACGCAGTATTTT
NA	few	13	TRBJ2-3	TRBV27	CASSLDPLGTQYF	TGTGCCAGCAGTTTAGATCCGTTGGGTACGCAGTATTTT
TRBD1	few	14	TRBJ2-2	TRBV2	CASKGQGDTGELFF	TGTGCCAGCAAGGGACAGGGGGACACCGGGGAGCTGTTTTTT
TRBD1	NA	13	TRBJ2-7	TRBV14	CASSPLDRVEQYF	TGTGCCAGCAGCCCCCTGGACAGGGTCGAGCAGTACTTC
NA	NA	16	TRBJ2-5	TRBV7-7	CASSPRDAAYQETQYF	TGTGCTAGCAGCCCTCGTGATGCGGCGTACCAAGAGACCCAGTACTTC
NA	few	16	TRBJ2-3	TRBV6-1	CASRAPLGAGTDTQYF	TGTGCCAGCAGGGCCCCTCTCGGGGCGGGCACAGATACGCAGTATTTT
NA	few	14	TRBJ2-2	TRBV3-1	CASSFTDGAGELFF	TGTGCCAGCAGCTTCACGGACGGTGCCGGGGAGCTGTTTTTT
NA	few	15	TRBJ2-7	TRBV15	CATSRDLGYSYEQYF	TGTGCCACCAGCAGAGATTTGGGTTACTCCTACGAGCAGTACTTC
NA	many	16	TRBJ2-2	TRBV4-3	CASSQDRASWAGELFF	TGCGCCAGCAGCCAAGATCGGGCCAGTTGGGCCGGGGAGCTGTTTTTT
NA	NA	15	TRBJ2-7	TRBV20-1	CSAGDTAYLSYEQYF	TGCAGTGCGGGGGACACTGCCTATCTCTCCTACGAGCAGTACTTC
TRBD2	NA	16	TRBJ2-5	TRBV7-8	CASSFAGLADLETQYF	TGTGCCAGCAGCTTCGCAGGACTAGCGGACCTTGAGACCCAGTACTTC
TRBD2	NA	16	TRBJ2-3	TRBV30	CAWSSPGLAGSDTQYF	TGTGCCTGGAGTTCGCCGGGACTAGCGGGATCCGATACGCAGTATTTT
NA	few	16	TRBJ2-1	TRBV4-3	CASSQDISGGNNEQFF	TGCGCCAGCAGCCAAGATATCTCGGGCGGGAATAATGAGCAGTTCTTC
NA	NA	16	TRBJ2-7	TRBV10-3	CAISESLPGSSYEQYF	TGTGCCATCAGTGAGTCTTTACCCGGGAGCTCCTACGAGCAGTACTTC
TRBD2	many	15	TRBJ2-7	TRBV10-3	CAIREGLAGAYEQYF	TGTGCCATCAGGGAGGGACTAGCGGGGGCCTACGAGCAGTACTTC
TRBD2	NA	19	TRBJ2-7	TRBV10-1	CASSPVTGGLAGLSYEQYF	TGCGCCAGCAGTCCCGTGACAGGGGGACTAGCGGGTCTCTCCTACGAGCAGTACTTC
NA	few	14	TRBJ1-5	TRBV7-2	CASSLLGDFGPQHF	TGTGCCAGCAGCTTATTGGGGGACTTTGGGCCCCAGCATTTT
NA	few	16	TRBJ2-7	TRBV9	CASSPDGGPIPYEQYF	TGTGCCAGCAGCCCAGATGGGGGTCCCATCCCCTACGAGCAGTACTTC